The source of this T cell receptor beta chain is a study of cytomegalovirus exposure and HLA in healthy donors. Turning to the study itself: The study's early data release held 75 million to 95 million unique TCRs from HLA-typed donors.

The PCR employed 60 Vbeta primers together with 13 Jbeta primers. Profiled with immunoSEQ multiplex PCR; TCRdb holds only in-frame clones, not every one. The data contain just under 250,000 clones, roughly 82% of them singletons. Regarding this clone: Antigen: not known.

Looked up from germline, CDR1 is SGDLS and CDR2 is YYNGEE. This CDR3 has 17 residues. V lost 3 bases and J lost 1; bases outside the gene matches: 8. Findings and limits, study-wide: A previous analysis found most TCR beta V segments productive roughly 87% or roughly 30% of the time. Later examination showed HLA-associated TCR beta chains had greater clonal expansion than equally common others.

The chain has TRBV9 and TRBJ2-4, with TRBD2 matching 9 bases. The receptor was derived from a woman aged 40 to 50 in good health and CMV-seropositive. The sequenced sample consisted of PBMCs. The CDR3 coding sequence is TGTGCCAGCAGCGCAGCGGGGGGCCCGGGGGCCAAAAACATTCAGTACTTC. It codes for CASSAAGGPGAKNIQYF.